This T cell receptor (beta chain) was documented in a study of T cells in localized non-small cell lung cancer. Findings and caveats of the study: Uninvolved nearby lung showed the greatest T cell clonality, exceeding that found in tumor.

About this clone: Antigen unknown.

Trimming cost V 4 bases and J 2 bases, with 12 bases left between them. The CDR3 has 15 amino acids. Per germline, CDR1 MGHDK and CDR2 SYGVNS. Some clones are missing from TCRdb's copy, which holds only in-frame ones; the method was immunoSEQ multiplex PCR. Altogether just over 1,400 clones are present, 17% being singletons, with the ten largest covering roughly 13%. The sample here was normal lung tissue next to the tumor, taken before any cancer treatment. The chain is built from TRBV25-1 and TRBJ2-1; D may be TRBD1 or TRBD2 (5 bases each). This TCR derives from a female donor of 60 years or more with stage II lung adenocarcinoma. DNA of the CDR3: TGTGCCAGCAGTGGCCATGGGGGTACCTACAATGAGCAGTTCTTC. Amino acids: CASSGHGGTYNEQFF.